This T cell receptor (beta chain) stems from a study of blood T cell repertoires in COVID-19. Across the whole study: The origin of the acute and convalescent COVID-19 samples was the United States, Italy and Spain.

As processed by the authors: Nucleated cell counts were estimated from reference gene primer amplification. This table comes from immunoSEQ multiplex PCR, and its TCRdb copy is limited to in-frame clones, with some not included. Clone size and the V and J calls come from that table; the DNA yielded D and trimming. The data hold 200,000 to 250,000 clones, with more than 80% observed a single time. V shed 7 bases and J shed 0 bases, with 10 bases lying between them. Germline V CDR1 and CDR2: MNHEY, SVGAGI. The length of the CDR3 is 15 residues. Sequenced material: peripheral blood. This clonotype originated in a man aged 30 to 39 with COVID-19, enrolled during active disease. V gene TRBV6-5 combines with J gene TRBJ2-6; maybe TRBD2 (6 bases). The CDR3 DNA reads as TGTGCCAGCACAGGAGGGAGCTCTGGGGCCAACGTCCTGACTTTC. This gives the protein CASTGGSSGANVLTF.